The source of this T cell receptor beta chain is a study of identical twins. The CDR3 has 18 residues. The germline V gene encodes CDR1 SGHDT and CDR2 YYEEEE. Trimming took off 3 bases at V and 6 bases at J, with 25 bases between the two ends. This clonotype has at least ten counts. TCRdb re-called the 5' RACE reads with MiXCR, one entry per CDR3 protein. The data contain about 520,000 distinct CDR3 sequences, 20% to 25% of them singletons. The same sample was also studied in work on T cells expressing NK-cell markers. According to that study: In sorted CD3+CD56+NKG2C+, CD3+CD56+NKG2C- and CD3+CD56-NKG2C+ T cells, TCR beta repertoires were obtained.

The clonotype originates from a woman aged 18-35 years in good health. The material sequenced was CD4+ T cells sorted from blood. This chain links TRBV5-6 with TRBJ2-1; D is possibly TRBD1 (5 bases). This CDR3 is CASSSETATPLQANEQFF. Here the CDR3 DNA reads TGTGCCAGCAGCTCCGAGACAGCAACACCCCTACAGGCCAATGAGCAGTTCTTC.